This T cell receptor beta chain was profiled in a study of cytomegalovirus exposure and HLA in healthy donors. Study-wide results and caveats: The study designated 164 TCR beta chains cytomegalovirus-associated. In an earlier analysis, in approximately 630 donors, most V segments appeared productive either ~87% or ~30% of the time.

PCR was performed using 60 Vbeta and 13 Jbeta primers. TCRdb's copy holds only in-frame clones and misses some; the assay was immunoSEQ multiplex PCR. Of about 140,000 clones in the sample, approximately 82% were seen once. This clone appeared a single time. The antigen is unknown. This CDR3 comprises 15 residues. Germline-derived CDR1 and CDR2 are LNHDA and SQIVND (reference sequence). With 5 bases removed from V and 2 bases from J, the gap between germline ends came to 16 bases. The source is a woman aged 40 to 50 in good health and CMV-seronegative. V and J are TRBV19 and TRBJ2-7; D may be TRBD1 (7 bases). Sequencing used PBMCs. CDR3 amino acids: CASSYRGGETYEQYF. Here the CDR3 DNA reads TGTGCCAGTAGTTACAGGGGAGGTGAGACCTACGAGCAGTACTTC.